Described below is a single TCR beta chain sequence and its context. The antigen is not known. This sample was included in a study of glioma-infiltrating T cells after dendritic cell vaccination. The wider study: At biweekly intervals, patients got three intradermal dendritic cell vaccine injections.

Stated time point: after dendritic cell vaccination, including at tumor progression/relapse. TCRB CDR3 was amplified from 2 ug genomic DNA or less. The PCR used 60 V beta and 13 J beta primers. The method was immunoSEQ multiplex PCR; TCRdb's version includes in-frame clones alone and lacks a portion of them. The table shows 90,000 to 95,000 clones, with approximately 80% occurring only once. Overall study findings and caveats: No direct clonality-survival link was found; a diverse polyclonal response may matter.

The sequenced sample was blood, obtained after dendritic cell vaccination. The TCR was taken from a human donor with glioblastoma.

CDR3 loop: CATSRNHMNTEAFF. Written as DNA, the CDR3 is TGTGCCACCAGCAGAAACCACATGAACACTGAAGCTTTCTTT. V is TRBV15 and J is TRBJ1-1; D gene unclear. CDR3 length: 14 residues. V dropped 2 bases and J dropped 0 bases, with 7 bases sitting between them. CDR1 LNHNV and CDR2 YYDKDF come from the germline V gene (reference sequence).